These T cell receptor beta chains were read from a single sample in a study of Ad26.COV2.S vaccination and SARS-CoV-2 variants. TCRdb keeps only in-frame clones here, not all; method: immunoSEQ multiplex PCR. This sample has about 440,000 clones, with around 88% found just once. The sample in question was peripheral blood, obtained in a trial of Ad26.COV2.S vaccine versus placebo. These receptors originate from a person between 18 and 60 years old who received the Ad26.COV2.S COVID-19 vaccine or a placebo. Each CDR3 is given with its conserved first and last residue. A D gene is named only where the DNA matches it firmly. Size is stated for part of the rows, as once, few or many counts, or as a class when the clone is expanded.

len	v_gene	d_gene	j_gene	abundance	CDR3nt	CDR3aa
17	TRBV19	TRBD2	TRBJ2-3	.	TGTGCCAGTACTCGGCTAGCGGGAGGCTTAGGCACAGATACGCAGTATTTT	CASTRLAGGLGTDTQYF
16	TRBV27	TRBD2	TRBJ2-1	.	TGTGCCAGCAGTTTTAGGCTAGCGGGAGCGGGTCATGAGCAGTTCTTC	CASSFRLAGAGHEQFF
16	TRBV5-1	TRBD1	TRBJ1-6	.	TGCGCCAGCAGACTGGGGACAGGGAACTATAATTCACCCCTCCACTTT	CASRLGTGNYNSPLHF
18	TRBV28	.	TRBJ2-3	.	TGTGCCAGCCCCCCCACCCAGCCGGGGGCCCCAGACACAGATACGCAGTATTTT	CASPPTQPGAPDTDTQYF
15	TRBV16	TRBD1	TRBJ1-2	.	TGTGCCAGCAGCCAACGCGACAGGGGAAGCTATGGCTACACCTTC	CASSQRDRGSYGYTF
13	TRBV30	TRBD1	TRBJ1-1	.	TGTGCCTGGAGCAGGGGGATGAACACTGAAGCTTTCTTT	CAWSRGMNTEAFF
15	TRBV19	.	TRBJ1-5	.	TGTGCCAGTAGTTCCCGCGGAGATAGCAATCAGCCCCAGCATTTT	CASSSRGDSNQPQHF
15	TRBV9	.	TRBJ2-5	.	TGTGCCAGCAGCGTATATTATCGGCCACAAGAGACCCAGTACTTC	CASSVYYRPQETQYF
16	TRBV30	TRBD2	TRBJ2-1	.	TGTGCCTGGAGGGGGGCTAGCGGGACGGGAGGGAATGAGCAGTTCTTC	CAWRGASGTGGNEQFF
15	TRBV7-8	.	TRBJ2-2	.	TGTGCCAGCAGCAATGAGCTCCGGGACGCCGGGGAGCTGTTTTTT	CASSNELRDAGELFF
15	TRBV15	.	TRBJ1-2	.	TGTGCCACCAGCGCAACAGGCGGGGCCACGTCCGGCTACACCTTC	CATSATGGATSGYTF
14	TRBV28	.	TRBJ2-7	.	TGTGCCAGCAGTGCTTCGGGCGGGCCCTACGAGCAGTACTTC	CASSASGGPYEQYF
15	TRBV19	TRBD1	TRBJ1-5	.	TGTGCCAGTAGACGGGACAGGGTTGGGTATCAGCCCCAGCATTTT	CASRRDRVGYQPQHF
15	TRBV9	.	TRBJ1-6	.	TGTGCCAGCAGCCCGAGTATAAGGGCGGATTCACCCCTCCACTTT	CASSPSIRADSPLHF
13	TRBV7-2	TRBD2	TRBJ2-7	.	TGTGCCAGCAGCTTAATAGCGGGTTCTGGGCAGTACTTC	CASSLIAGSGQYF
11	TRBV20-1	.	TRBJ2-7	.	TGCAGTGCTAGAGAGGCGGTGGAGCAGTACTTC	CSAREAVEQYF
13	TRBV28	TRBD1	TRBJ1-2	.	TGTGCCAGCAGTTTCTCAGGGGGATATGGCTACACCTTC	CASSFSGGYGYTF
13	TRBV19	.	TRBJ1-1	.	TGTGCCTCTTCAGACAGGAGGTACACTGAAGCTTTCTTT	CASSDRRYTEAFF
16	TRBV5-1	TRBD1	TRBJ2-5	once	TGCGCCAGCAGCTTGCTGAGTGGGACAGGGCAAGAGACCCAGTACTTC	CASSLLSGTGQETQYF
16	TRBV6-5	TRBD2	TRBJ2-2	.	TGTGCCAGCAGTTACGGGCTAGCGGACGTCACCGGGGAGCTGTTTTTT	CASSYGLADVTGELFF
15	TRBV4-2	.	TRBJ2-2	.	TGTGCCAGCAGCCAAGATGGGGGGCGGACCGGGGAGCTGTTTTTT	CASSQDGGRTGELFF
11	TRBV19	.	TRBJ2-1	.	TGTGCCAGTAGTACCCTCGATGAGCAGTTCTTC	CASSTLDEQFF
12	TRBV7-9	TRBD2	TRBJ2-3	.	TGTGCCAGCAGCTTAGAGGCGGGAGCGGTGTATTTT	CASSLEAGAVYF
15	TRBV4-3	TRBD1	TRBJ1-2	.	TGCGCCAGCAGCCAGCGGACAGGGCCTAACTATGGCTACACCTTC	CASSQRTGPNYGYTF
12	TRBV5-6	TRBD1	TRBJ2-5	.	TGTGCCAGCAGCTCGGACAGGCAGACCCAGTACTTC	CASSSDRQTQYF
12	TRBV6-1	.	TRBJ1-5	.	TGTGCCAGCAGTGAGGGTCGTCAGCCCCAGCATTTT	CASSEGRQPQHF
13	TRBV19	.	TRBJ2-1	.	TGTGCCAGTAGTATAGGAATTCACAATGAGCAGTTCTTC	CASSIGIHNEQFF
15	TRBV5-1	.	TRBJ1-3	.	TGCGCCAGCAAGCTTGGCACAAGCTCTGGAAACACCATATATTTT	CASKLGTSSGNTIYF
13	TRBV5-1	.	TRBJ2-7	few	TGCGCCAGCAGCTTGGCGCGCTCCTACGAGCAGTACTTC	CASSLARSYEQYF
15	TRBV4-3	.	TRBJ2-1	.	TGCGCCAGCAGCCAAGATGGGGGATCCTACAATGAGCAGTTCTTC	CASSQDGGSYNEQFF
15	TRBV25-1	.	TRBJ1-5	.	TGTGCCAGCAGTGACGGAGGGGGTAGGGGTCAGCCCCAGCATTTT	CASSDGGGRGQPQHF
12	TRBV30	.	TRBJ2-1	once	TGTGCCTGGAGTGGGGGTGGAGGTGAGCAGTTCTTC	CAWSGGGGEQFF
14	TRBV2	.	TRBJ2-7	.	TGTGCCAGCGGCCGGGACAACTCGAAGGGCGAGCAGTACTTC	CASGRDNSKGEQYF
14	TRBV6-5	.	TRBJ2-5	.	TGTGCCAGCACCCCGTCCAGGGCCCAAGAGACCCAGTACTTC	CASTPSRAQETQYF
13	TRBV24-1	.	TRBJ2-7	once	TGTGCCACCAGCGGGGGCCCCCGCTACGAGCAGTACTTC	CATSGGPRYEQYF
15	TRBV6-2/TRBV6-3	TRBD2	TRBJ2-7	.	TGTGCCAGCAGCCGCCCGGGACTAGCGGGAGACGAGCAGTACTTC	CASSRPGLAGDEQYF
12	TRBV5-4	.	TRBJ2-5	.	TGTGCCAGCAGCTCGCAAGGATCCACCCAGTACTTC	CASSSQGSTQYF
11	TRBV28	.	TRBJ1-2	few	TGTGCCTCAGAAGGGCGCTATGGCTACACCTTC	CASEGRYGYTF
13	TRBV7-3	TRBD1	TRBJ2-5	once	TGTGCCAGCAAACAGGGGGCTGGAGAGACCCAGTACTTC	CASKQGAGETQYF